Listed here is a single T cell receptor beta chain. Its antigen is unknown. Naivety among CD8 cells was defined by CD45RO negativity and positive CCR7 selection, thereby excluding terminally differentiated effector memory CD45RA+ cells. This entry belongs to a study of shared clonotypes between healthy human individuals. Study outcomes and limitations: It was anticipated that sequencing depth would influence how many clonotypes donors shared.

Measured with immunoSEQ multiplex PCR; TCRdb has only the in-frame clones, and not every one. Seen here are roughly 2.1 million clones, around 93% observed once, and the top ten hold under 2%. The germline V gene encodes CDR1 LNHDA and CDR2 SQIVND (reference sequence). The CDR3 is made up of 16 amino acids. With V trimmed by 4 bases and J by 0 bases, 7 bases remained unmatched. Sequences were obtained from naive CD8+ T cells from PBMCs. The source is a man younger than 35 in good health. Some clones in this sample may be carry-over from other donors' samples. The V and J genes are TRBV19 and TRBJ1-1; 8 bases align to TRBD1. CDR3 DNA sequence: TGTGCCAGTAGTACCGGACAGGGCGAGGTGAACACTGAAGCTTTCTTT. Protein sequence: CASSTGQGEVNTEAFF.